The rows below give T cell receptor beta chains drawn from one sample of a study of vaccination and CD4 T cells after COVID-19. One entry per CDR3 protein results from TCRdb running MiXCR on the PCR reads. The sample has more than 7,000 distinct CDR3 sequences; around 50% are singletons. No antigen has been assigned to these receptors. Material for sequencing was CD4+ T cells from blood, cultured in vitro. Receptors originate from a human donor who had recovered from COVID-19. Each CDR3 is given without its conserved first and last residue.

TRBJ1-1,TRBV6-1,ASSEALYRGLLEAF
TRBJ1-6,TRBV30,AWRPPGIRSPLH
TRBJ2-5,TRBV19,ASSYIGEGQETQY
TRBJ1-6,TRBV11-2,ASSLRQGNSPLH
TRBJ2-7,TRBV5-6,ASSAAGTGNYEQY
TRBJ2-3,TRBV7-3,ASSPDTDTQY
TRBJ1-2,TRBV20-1,GFRTGNYGYT
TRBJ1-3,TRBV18,ASSPSPGTSSGNTIY
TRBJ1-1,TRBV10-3,AIVGTGGWTEAF
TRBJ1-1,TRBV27,AGSEQGVGDIEAF
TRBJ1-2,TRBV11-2,ASSPIGAGGYT
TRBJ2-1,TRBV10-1,AINSGSSYNEQF
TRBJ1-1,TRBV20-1,SAIKNTEAF
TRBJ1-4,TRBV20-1,SALTTATNEKLF
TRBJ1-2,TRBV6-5,ASSYGFRGLQT
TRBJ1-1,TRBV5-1,ASSLRPNTEAF
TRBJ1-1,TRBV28,ATRLGGNTEAF
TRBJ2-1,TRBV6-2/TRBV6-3,ASSYYSGRDAYNEQF
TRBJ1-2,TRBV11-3,ASSERGENYGYT
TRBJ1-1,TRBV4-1,ASSQRDNLNTEAF
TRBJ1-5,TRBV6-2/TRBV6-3,TSSYSIRRGLDQPQH
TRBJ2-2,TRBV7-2,ASNPSNTGELF
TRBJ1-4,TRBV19,ASSIFGTQLF